This T cell receptor beta chain was recovered during a study of blood T cells in healthy people across ages. The ends were cut back, 4 bases at V and 4 bases at J, with 8 bases in the middle. The CDR3 consists of 11 residues. Germline-derived CDR1 and CDR2 are SQVTM and ANQGSEA. A note on this clonotype: Its target is not known.

Primed by a sample-barcoded 5' primer and a J-beta primer mix, a second PCR proceeded for 7 to 11 cycles. CDR3-containing paired-end reads numbering at least 2.5 million came from each sample. TCRdb redid the calling of the 5' RACE reads with MiXCR, one entry per CDR3 protein. The table records over 1.5 million distinct CDR3 sequences, less than 50% of them present only once. Total RNA extracted from each sample amounted to at least 5 micrograms. Findings of the study overall: Investigators viewed diversity estimates from one million T cells as underestimates, the study reported. The study found more naive CD4+ cells and higher diversity in long-lived than aged donors.

The material sequenced was blood. V gene TRBV29-1 combines with J gene TRBJ2-7; no clear D gene. The receptor was isolated from a woman aged 40 to 50 in good health. The CDR3 here is CSVALGYEQYF. The CDR3 DNA sequence: TGCAGCGTTGCCCTGGGTTACGAGCAGTACTTC.